Below are 25 T cell receptor beta chains sequenced from a single sample in a study of CD8 T cells in Susac syndrome (dated by TCRdb to about 2019). Library preparation was by the immunoSEQ multiplex PCR assay. RNA was extracted using the RNeasy kit, and about 0.5 to 1 ug of the RNA was reverse transcribed with random hexamers. The raw public data were reprocessed by TCRdb itself: fastp quality trimming at Q25, MiXCR clonotype calling, in-frame beta chains only. Identical CDR3 protein sequences are pooled into one entry, listed with their most common genes and DNA. This sample has more than 100,000 distinct CDR3 sequences in its table, and 96% of those were observed once. The top ten hold about 0.14% of the sample. The sequencing sample was made of CD4+ T cells from PBMCs. All receptors derive from a human donor with Susac syndrome.

CDR3 residues: CASSSHGDEQFF. Here the CDR3 DNA reads TGTGCCAGCAGCTCCCACGGGGATGAGCAGTTCTTC. The rearrangement uses TRBV7-2 and TRBJ2-1; possibly TRBD2 for D (5 bases). Germline CDR1 and CDR2: SGHTA and FQGNSA. The CDR3 consists of 12 residues. With 4 bases removed from V and 8 bases from J, the gap between germline ends came to 9 bases.

This chain links TRBV5-1 with TRBJ1-1; D remains ambiguous. The CDR3 loop spans 14 amino acids. V was shortened by 2 bases and J by 0 bases, with 8 bases between the two germline ends. Per the germline V gene, CDR1 is SGHRS and CDR2 is YFSETQ. Here the CDR3 reads CASSFGDLNTEAFF. The CDR3 coding sequence is TGCGCCAGCAGCTTTGGGGATTTGAACACTGAAGCTTTCTTT. Drawing the rest from reference TRBV5-1 and TRBJ1-1, the complete variable domain is KAGVTQTPRYLIKTRGQQVTLSCSPISGHRSVSWYQQTPGQGLQFLFEYFSETQRNKGNFPGRFSGRQFSNSRSEMNVSTLELGDSALYLCASSFGDLNTEAFFGQGTRLTVV.

This chain uses TRBV3-1 with TRBJ2-4; TRBD1 might be the D (5 bases). Trimming shortened V by 1 base and J by 8 bases, and 12 bases separated the two germline ends. The CDR3 is made up of 14 amino acids. Germline V gene lookup returns CDR1 LGHDT and CDR2 YNNKEL (reference sequence). The chain's CDR3 is CASSQVAGKHIQYF. The CDR3 DNA reads as TGTGCCAGCAGCCAAGTCGCAGGGAAGCACATTCAGTACTTC.

This chain connects TRBV4-2 to TRBJ2-7; D is ambiguous. V was cut by 4 bases and J by 3 bases, with 10 bases left in between. The length of the CDR3 is 13 residues. Germline CDR1 LGHNA, CDR2 YNFKEQ. The CDR3 region is CASSLAPIYEQYF. The CDR3 coding sequence is TGTGCCAGCAGCCTAGCTCCCATCTACGAGCAGTACTTC.

This rearrangement joins TRBV5-1 to TRBJ1-6, with no clear D. V was shortened by 0 bases and J by 6 bases, with 7 bases between the two germline ends. The germline gives CDR1 SGHRS, CDR2 YFSETQ. This CDR3 comprises 14 residues. The CDR3 sequence is CASSLVTVNSPLHF. CDR3 in DNA: TGCGCCAGCAGCTTGGTAACAGTTAATTCACCCCTCCACTTT.

The genes are TRBV29-1 and TRBJ2-2; the D is unclear. This CDR3 has 13 amino acids. The germline CDR1 and CDR2 sequences are SQVTM and ANQGSEA. Trimming stripped 4 bases from V and 0 bases from J, with 6 bases between. This chain's CDR3 is CSVVGANTGELFF. Here the CDR3 DNA reads TGCAGCGTTGTTGGAGCGAACACCGGGGAGCTGTTTTTT.

This clonotype came up once. This rearrangement joins TRBV3-1 to TRBJ1-2; TRBD1 aligns across 7 bases. V shed 5 bases, J shed 6 bases, and the junction held 9 bases outside the gene matches. CDR1 LGHDT and CDR2 YNNKEL come from the germline V gene (reference sequence). The CDR3 runs to 14 residues. CDR3: CASSYYRGLDGYTF. CDR3 DNA sequence: TGTGCCAGCAGCTATTACAGGGGTTTAGATGGCTACACCTTC. Supplemented by reference TRBV3-1 and TRBJ1-2, the full variable domain reads DTAVSQTPKYLVTQMGNDKSIKCEQNLGHDTMYWYKQDSKKFLKIMFSYNNKELIINETVPNRFSPKSPDKAHLNLHINSLELGDSAVYFCASSYYRGLDGYTFGSGTRLTVV.

Of note for this clonotype: At one boundary the junction diverges from the germline segment, which might be a read error. The genes are TRBV12-3 or TRBV12-4 and TRBJ2-1; D is unclear. This CDR3 region has 15 residues. CDR3 protein: CASILTGYPPNPGFF. The DNA for the CDR3 is TGTGCCAGCATTTTAACCGGTTACCCTCCCAACCCGGGGTTCTTC.

The rearrangement links TRBV5-1 to TRBJ2-1; possibly TRBD1 for D (5 bases). Germline V gives CDR1 SGHRS, CDR2 YFSETQ. Trimming cost V 1 base and J 5 bases, with 13 bases left between them. This CDR3 has 15 residues. CDR3 DNA: TGCGCCAGCAGCTTGTTTGGCAGGGCAGACAATGAGCAGTTCTTC. It is translated as CASSLFGRADNEQFF.

The chain combines TRBV28 with TRBJ1-2; 7 nucleotides align to TRBD1. Germline CDR1 reads MDHEN; CDR2 reads SYDVKM. V was pared by 2 bases and J by 0 bases, with 6 bases of the junction left unmatched. This CDR3 is built from 16 residues. CDR3: CASSLATGRANYGYTF. CDR3 sequence (DNA): TGTGCCAGCAGTTTAGCGACAGGGAGAGCTAACTATGGCTACACCTTC.

The genes are TRBV5-1 and TRBJ2-1, with a weak D call TRBD2 (6 bases). The CDR3 loop spans 14 amino acids. The V end lost 2 bases, the J end lost 4 bases, and 10 bases lay between the germline ends. Germline V gene sequence: CDR1 SGHRS, CDR2 YFSETQ. CDR3 in DNA: TGCGCCAGCAGCTTCAATAGCGGTTACAATGAGCAGTTCTTC. It translates to CASSFNSGYNEQFF.

The chain has TRBV29-1 and TRBJ1-3; TRBD1 matches 7 bases. Germline assignment: CDR1 SQVTM and CDR2 ANQGSEA. V trimming: 4 bases; J trimming: 0 bases; junction bases outside the gene matches: 3. This CDR3 has 14 amino acids. The CDR3 DNA sequence: TGCAGCGTTGCAAGACAGGGCTCTGGAAACACCATATATTTT. This codes for CSVARQGSGNTIYF. Looking up the rest from reference TRBV29-1 and TRBJ1-3 gives the full variable domain: SAVISQKPSRDICQRGTSLTIQCQVDSQVTMMFWYRQQPGQSLTLIATANQGSEATYESGFVIDKFPISRPNLTFSTLTVSNMSPEDSSIYLCSVARQGSGNTIYFGEGSWLTVV.

The gene calls are TRBV2 and TRBJ1-2, with no clear D. V was clipped by 4 bases and J by 2 bases, with 11 bases between them. Germline CDR1 SNHLY, CDR2 FYNNEI. This CDR3 comprises 14 residues. The CDR3 here is CASSARGGNYGYTF. The DNA for the CDR3 is TGTGCCAGCAGTGCAAGAGGAGGGAACTATGGCTACACCTTC.

This chain uses TRBV11-3 with TRBJ2-1; TRBD2 matches 7 bases. From germline, CDR1 is SGHNT and CDR2 YENEEA. The CDR3 has 10 residues. With V trimmed by 10 bases and J by 15 bases, 9 bases remained unmatched. CDR3 protein: CATVMTSLFF. As DNA, the CDR3 is TGTGCCACCGTAATGACTAGCCTGTTCTTC.

As for this clonotype: The junction and the germline gene differ at one end; a read error may be behind it. The gene calls are TRBV7-9 and TRBJ1-1, with D possibly matching TRBD1 (5 bases). CDR3 length: 12 residues. Per germline, CDR1 SEHNR and CDR2 FQNEAQ (reference sequence). The CDR3 loop reads CASTWEGNEAFF. As DNA, the CDR3 is TGCGCCAGCACCTGGGAGGGGAATGAAGCTTTCTTT.

This chain uses TRBV20-1 with TRBJ1-2; the D is unclear. The CDR3 runs 11 residues. Germline CDR1 and CDR2: DFQATT and SNEGSKA (reference sequence). V was pared by 4 bases and J by 8 bases, with 11 bases between. CDR3 in DNA: TGCAGTGCTAATAGGATAGGCGGCTACACCTTC. This encodes CSANRIGGYTF.

The J gene is TRBJ1-5, the V gene TRBV27; 9 bases are shared with TRBD1. Germline lookup yields CDR1 MNHEY and CDR2 SMNVEV (reference sequence). The V and J ends lost 6 bases and 2 bases, in that order; junction bases with no gene match: 8. The CDR3 loop spans 16 amino acids. CDR3: CASRDRGSVGNQPQHF. The DNA for the CDR3 is TGTGCCAGCAGGGACAGGGGTTCTGTAGGCAATCAGCCCCAGCATTTT.

CDR3 sequence (DNA): TGTGCCAGCAGCCCCACCTCTAGCGGGCTCAGCTCCTACGAGCAGTACTTC. Protein product: CASSPTSSGLSSYEQYF. The chain is built from TRBV12-3 or TRBV12-4 and TRBJ2-7; 8 bases fit TRBD2. CDR3 length: 17 amino acids. The V and J ends lost 6 bases and 0 bases, in that order; junction bases with no gene match: 13.

The rearrangement uses TRBV28 and TRBJ2-5; D is unclear. Germline values: CDR1 MDHEN, CDR2 SYDVKM. The CDR3 runs 13 residues. Between the trimmed V and J ends, which lost 3 bases and 5 bases, there was a span of 10 bases. The CDR3 DNA is TGTGCCAGCAGTTTGCCACCTCGGGAGACCCAGTACTTC. Encoded protein: CASSLPPRETQYF.

V and J are TRBV5-1 and TRBJ1-1; tentatively, D is TRBD1 (6 bases). CDR3 length: 15 residues. CDR1 and CDR2 (germline): SGHRS, YFSETQ. The germline V and J ends were trimmed by 3 bases and 3 bases, with 15 bases remaining between them. The CDR3 is CASSYTGLGDTEAFF. In DNA, the CDR3 is TGCGCCAGCAGCTACACAGGGTTAGGTGACACTGAAGCTTTCTTT.

V is TRBV5-1 and J is TRBJ2-5; 9 bases line up with TRBD1. Trimming at V came to 4 bases and at J to 5 bases, leaving 3 bases not matched to a gene. This CDR3 is 13 amino acids long. Germline V lookup: CDR1 SGHRS, CDR2 YFSETQ. This chain's CDR3 is CASSIGQGETQYF. In DNA, the CDR3 is TGCGCCAGCAGCATCGGACAGGGGGAGACCCAGTACTTC. The variable domain in full, with the rest retrieved from reference TRBV5-1 and TRBJ2-5, is KAGVTQTPRYLIKTRGQQVTLSCSPISGHRSVSWYQQTPGQGLQFLFEYFSETQRNKGNFPGRFSGRQFSNSRSEMNVSTLELGDSALYLCASSIGQGETQYFGPGTRLLVL.

This clonotype appeared once. The chain is built from TRBV29-1 and TRBJ2-1, with 11 bases matching TRBD2. The CDR3 runs 16 residues. The germline CDR1 and CDR2 sequences are SQVTM and ANQGSEA. The ends lost 6 bases at V and 4 bases at J; junction bases unmatched: 11. This CDR3 is CSVSPSGTSGYNEQFF. The CDR3 bases are TGCAGCGTCTCTCCTTCCGGGACTAGCGGATACAATGAGCAGTTCTTC.

J is TRBJ2-1 and V is TRBV12-3 or TRBV12-4; possibly TRBD2 for D (6 bases). Trimming shortened V by 6 bases and J by 0 bases, and 27 bases separated the two germline ends. CDR3 length: 20 amino acids. The CDR3 reads CASSLRNIVGGPSSYNEQFF. The DNA of the CDR3 is TGTGCCAGCAGCCTCAGGAACATCGTCGGAGGGCCCTCCTCCTACAATGAGCAGTTCTTC.

This clonotype was detected only once. The chain links TRBV20-1 to TRBJ1-3; 8 positions agree with TRBD1. The J segment lost 1 base and the V segment lost 5 bases, leaving 10 bases of the junction unmatched. Germline V gene lookup returns CDR1 DFQATT and CDR2 SNEGSKA (reference sequence). The CDR3 is 16 amino acids. The CDR3 here is CSASTGRGLSGNTIYF. CDR3 nucleotide sequence: TGCAGTGCTTCCACGGGCAGGGGGCTATCTGGAAACACCATATATTTT.

The chain uses TRBV20-1 and TRBJ2-1; D may correspond to TRBD1 or TRBD2 (5 bases each). The germline V gene encodes CDR1 DFQATT and CDR2 SNEGSKA (reference sequence). Deletions cut 1 base from V and 10 bases from J, with 8 bases between. The CDR3 loop spans 11 amino acids. CDR3 sequence (DNA): TGCAGTGCTAGAGCGGGGCGGGAGCAGTTCTTC. It is translated as CSARAGREQFF.